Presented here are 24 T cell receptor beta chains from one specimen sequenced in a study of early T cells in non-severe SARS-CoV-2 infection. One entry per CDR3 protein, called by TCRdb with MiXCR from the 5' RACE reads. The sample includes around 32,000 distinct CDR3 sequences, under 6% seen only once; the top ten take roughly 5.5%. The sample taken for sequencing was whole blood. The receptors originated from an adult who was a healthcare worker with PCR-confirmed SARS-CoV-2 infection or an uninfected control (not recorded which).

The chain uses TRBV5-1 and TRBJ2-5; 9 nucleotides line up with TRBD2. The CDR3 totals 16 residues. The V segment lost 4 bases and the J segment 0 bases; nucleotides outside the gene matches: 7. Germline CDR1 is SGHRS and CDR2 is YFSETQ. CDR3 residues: CASSPGLAAYQETQYF. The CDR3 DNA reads TGCGCCAGCAGCCCGGGACTAGCAGCATACCAAGAGACCCAGTACTTC.

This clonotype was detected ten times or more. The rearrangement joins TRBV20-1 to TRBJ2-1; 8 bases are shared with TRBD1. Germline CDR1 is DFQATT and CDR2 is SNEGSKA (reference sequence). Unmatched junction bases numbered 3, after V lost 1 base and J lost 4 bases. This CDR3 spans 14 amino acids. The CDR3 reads CSARAGGLYNEQFF. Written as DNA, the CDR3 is TGCAGTGCTAGAGCAGGGGGCCTTTACAATGAGCAGTTCTTC.

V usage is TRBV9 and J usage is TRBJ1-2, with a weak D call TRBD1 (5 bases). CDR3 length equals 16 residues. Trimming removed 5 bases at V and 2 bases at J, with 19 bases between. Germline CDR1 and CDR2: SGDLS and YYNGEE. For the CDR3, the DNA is TGTGCCAGCAGTCAATTACAGGCAAACCGCAACTATGGCTACACCTTC. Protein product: CASSQLQANRNYGYTF.

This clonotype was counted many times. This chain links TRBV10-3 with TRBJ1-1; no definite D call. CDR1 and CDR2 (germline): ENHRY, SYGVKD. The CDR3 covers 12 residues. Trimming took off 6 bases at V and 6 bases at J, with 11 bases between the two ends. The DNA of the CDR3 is TGTGCCATCAGCGGTAGTGGTCCTGAAGCTTTCTTT. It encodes CAISGSGPEAFF.

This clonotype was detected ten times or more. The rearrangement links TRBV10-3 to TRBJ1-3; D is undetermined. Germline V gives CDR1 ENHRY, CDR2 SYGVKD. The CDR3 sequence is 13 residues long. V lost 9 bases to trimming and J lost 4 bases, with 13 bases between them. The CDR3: CAIASGSGNTIYF. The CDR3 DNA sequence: TGTGCCATTGCATCCGGGTCCGGAAACACCATATATTTT.

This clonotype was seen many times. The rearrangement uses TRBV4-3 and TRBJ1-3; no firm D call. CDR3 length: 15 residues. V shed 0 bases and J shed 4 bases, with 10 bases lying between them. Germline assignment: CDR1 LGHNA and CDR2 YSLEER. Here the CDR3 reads CASSQERGSGNTIYF. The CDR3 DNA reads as TGCGCCAGCAGCCAAGAAAGAGGGTCCGGAAACACCATATATTTT.

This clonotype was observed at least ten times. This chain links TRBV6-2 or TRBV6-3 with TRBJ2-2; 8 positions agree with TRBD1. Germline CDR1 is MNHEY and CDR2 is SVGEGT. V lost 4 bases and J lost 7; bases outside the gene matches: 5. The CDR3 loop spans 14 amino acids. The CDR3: CASSSTGANGELFF. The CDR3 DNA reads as TGTGCCAGCAGTTCGACAGGGGCGAACGGGGAGCTGTTTTTT.

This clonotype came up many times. In DNA, the CDR3 is TGTGCCAGCAGCCCGCGGACCATTTACAATGAGCAGTTCTTC. It specifies CASSPRTIYNEQFF. The chain combines TRBV13 with TRBJ2-1; unclear D gene. The CDR3 contains 14 residues. Trimming pared 5 bases from V and 4 bases from J, leaving 12 bases between. Germline values: CDR1 PRHDT, CDR2 FYEKMQ (reference sequence).

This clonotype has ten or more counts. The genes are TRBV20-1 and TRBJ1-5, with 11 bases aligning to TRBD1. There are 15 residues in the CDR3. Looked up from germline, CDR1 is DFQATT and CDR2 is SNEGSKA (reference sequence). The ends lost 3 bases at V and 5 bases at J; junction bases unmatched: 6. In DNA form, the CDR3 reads TGCAGTGCTAGCGCGGGACAGGGGGTTGATCAGCCCCAGCATTTT. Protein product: CSASAGQGVDQPQHF.

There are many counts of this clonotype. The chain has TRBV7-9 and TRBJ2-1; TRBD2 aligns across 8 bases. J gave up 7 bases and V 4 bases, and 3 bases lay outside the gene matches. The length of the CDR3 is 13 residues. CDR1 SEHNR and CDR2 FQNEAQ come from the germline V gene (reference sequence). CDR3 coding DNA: TGTGCCAGCAGCTCCGGGGGGGGAAATGAGCAGTTCTTC. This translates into CASSSGGGNEQFF.

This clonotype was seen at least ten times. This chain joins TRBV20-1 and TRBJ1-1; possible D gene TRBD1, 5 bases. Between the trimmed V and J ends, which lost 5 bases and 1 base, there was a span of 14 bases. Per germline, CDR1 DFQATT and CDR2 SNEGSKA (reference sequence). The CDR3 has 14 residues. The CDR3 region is CSASSGASNTEAFF. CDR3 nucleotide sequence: TGCAGTGCTTCTAGTGGGGCCTCGAACACTGAAGCTTTCTTT.

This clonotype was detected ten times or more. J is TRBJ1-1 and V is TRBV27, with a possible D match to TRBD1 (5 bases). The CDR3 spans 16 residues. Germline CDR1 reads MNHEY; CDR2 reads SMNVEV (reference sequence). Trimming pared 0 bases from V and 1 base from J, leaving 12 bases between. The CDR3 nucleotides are TGTGCCAGCAGTTTATCTCCTGGGACGGCGAACACTGAAGCTTTCTTT. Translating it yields CASSLSPGTANTEAFF.

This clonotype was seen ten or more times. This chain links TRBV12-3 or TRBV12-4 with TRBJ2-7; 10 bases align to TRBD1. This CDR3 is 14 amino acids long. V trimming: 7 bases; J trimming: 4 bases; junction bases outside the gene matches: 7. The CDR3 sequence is CASKYSGQGYEQYF. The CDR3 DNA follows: TGTGCCAGCAAATACTCGGGACAGGGGTACGAGCAGTACTTC.

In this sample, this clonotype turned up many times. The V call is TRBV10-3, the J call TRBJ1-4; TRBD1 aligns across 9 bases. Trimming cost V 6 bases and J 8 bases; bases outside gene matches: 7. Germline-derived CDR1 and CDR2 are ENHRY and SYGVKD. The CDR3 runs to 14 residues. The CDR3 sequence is CAISPTGGEEKLFF. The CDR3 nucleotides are TGTGCCATCAGCCCGACAGGGGGAGAAGAAAAACTGTTTTTT.

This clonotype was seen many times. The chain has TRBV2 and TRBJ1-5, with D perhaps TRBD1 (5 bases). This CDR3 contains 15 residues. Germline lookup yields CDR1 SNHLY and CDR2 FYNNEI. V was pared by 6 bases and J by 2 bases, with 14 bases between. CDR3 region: CASRFDSGGNQPQHF. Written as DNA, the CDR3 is TGTGCCAGCAGATTCGACAGCGGCGGCAATCAGCCCCAGCATTTT.

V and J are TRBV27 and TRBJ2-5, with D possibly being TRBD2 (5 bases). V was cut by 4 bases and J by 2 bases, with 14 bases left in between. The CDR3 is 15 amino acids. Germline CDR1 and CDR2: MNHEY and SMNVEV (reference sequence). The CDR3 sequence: CASSSRSGFQETQYF. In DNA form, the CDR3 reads TGTGCCAGCAGTTCCCGGTCGGGGTTTCAAGAGACCCAGTACTTC.

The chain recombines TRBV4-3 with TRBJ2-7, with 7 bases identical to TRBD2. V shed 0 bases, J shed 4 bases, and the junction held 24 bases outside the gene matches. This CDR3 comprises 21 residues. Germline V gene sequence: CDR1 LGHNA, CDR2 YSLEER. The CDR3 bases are TGCGCCAGCAGCCAAGAACGCCGCGGCGGGGGTTTGTGGGTCCCAGAATACGAGCAGTACTTC. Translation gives CASSQERRGGGLWVPEYEQYF.

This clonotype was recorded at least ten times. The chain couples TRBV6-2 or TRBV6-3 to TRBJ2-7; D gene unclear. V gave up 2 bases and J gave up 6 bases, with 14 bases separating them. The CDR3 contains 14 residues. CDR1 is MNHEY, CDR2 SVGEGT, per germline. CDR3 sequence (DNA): TGTGCCAGCAGTTACATGTGGGGTATCTCCGAGCAGTACTTC. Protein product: CASSYMWGISEQYF.

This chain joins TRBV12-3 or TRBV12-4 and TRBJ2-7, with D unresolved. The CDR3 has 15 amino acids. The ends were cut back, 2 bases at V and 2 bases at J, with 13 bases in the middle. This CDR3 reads CASSLIGRKTYEQYF. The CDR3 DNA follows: TGTGCCAGCAGTTTAATCGGCAGGAAGACCTACGAGCAGTACTTC.

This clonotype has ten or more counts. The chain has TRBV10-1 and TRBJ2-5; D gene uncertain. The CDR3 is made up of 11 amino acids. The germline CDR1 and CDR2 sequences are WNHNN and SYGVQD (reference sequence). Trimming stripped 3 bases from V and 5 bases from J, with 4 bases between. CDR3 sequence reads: CASSEGETQYF. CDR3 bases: TGCGCCAGCAGTGAAGGGGAGACCCAGTACTTC.

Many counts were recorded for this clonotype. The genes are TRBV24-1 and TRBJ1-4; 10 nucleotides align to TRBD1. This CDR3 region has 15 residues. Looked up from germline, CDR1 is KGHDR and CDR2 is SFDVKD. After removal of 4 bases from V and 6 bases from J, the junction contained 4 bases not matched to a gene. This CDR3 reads CATSDSGQGDEKLFF. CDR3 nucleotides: TGTGCCACCAGTGACTCTGGACAGGGGGATGAAAAACTGTTTTTT.

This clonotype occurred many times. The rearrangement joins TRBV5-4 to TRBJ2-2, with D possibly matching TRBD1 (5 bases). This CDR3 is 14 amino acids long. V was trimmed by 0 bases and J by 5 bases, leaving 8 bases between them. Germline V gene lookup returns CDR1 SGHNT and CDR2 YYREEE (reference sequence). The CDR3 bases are TGTGCCAGCAGCTTGGGTCAGGGAACCGGGGAGCTGTTTTTT. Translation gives CASSLGQGTGELFF.

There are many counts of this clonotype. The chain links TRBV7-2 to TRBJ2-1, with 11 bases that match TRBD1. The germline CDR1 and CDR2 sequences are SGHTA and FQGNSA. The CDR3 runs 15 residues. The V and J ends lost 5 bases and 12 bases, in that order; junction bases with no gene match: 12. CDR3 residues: CASSPPDRGRLGQFF. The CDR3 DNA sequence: TGTGCCAGCAGCCCACCGGACAGGGGGCGCCTTGGGCAGTTCTTC.

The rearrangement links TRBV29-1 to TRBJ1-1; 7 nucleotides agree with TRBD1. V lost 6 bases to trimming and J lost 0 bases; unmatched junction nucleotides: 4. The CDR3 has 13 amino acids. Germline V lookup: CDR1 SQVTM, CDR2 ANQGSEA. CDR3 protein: CSVAGQVNTEAFF. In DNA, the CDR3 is TGCAGCGTGGCCGGACAGGTGAACACTGAAGCTTTCTTT.